This TCR beta chain was retrieved from a study of shared clonotypes between healthy human individuals (dated by TCRdb to 2020 to 2021). Study-wide context: The cohort included a few men and a couple of women between 18 and 49 years of age. To increase sequencing depth and limit assay-specific biases, different laboratories used diverse techniques to prepare libraries and sequence TCR repertoires. For each donor, CD4 naive and CD4 memory were each given three plates, CD8 naive was given two plates, and CD8 memory was given one plate. Leukapheresis yielded between about 0.94 and 9.5 billion PBMCs per donor. To estimate repertoire size and how much clonotype sharing occurs between individuals, the study deeply sequenced the blood TCR repertoires of several healthy adults. What the research found in general, with its limitations: Incomplete sequencing was indicated by rarefaction of sorted-subset datasets, despite the large sequencing depth. Higher generation probabilities were observed for clonotypes shared by all four sorted-subset donors than for non-shared clonotypes. Estimated clonotype richness was generally larger for naive than for memory subsets. Based on pairwise subsampling, the degree of clonotype sharing among donors was expected to be affected by sequencing depth. The genetic and exposure-history diversity represented was limited by the small number of donors. Only blood was sampled, and tissue TCR repertoires likely differ from those in blood. Across four donors, around 5.4% of naive CD4, approximately 3.6% of naive CD8, roughly 2.3% of memory CD4, and under 0.45% of memory CD8 clonotypes were shared.

TCR CDR3 regions were amplified from genomic DNA by multiplex PCR using the deep immunoSEQ assay. Extracted genomic DNA from each cell subset was distributed evenly across all wells of several immunoSEQ 96-well plates, and each plate was treated as a replicate. For sorted subsets, each replicate PCR was loaded with about 0.2 ug genomic DNA, equivalent to 30,000 or so T cell genomes. Purified libraries were measured with a Qubit 3.0 fluorometer, size-checked on a Bioanalyzer 2100, and measured again with the KAPA Library Quantification kit. Every immunoSEQ 96-well plate was sequenced on a separate single-read 150-cycle Illumina NextSeq 550 flow cell. In the paper's pipeline: Because the immunoSEQ output held only junctional sequences and lacked quality scores, the filtering could not match the filtering applied to full-length reads. To assign V/J genes and CDR3, sequences were annotated against IMGT germline references using PyIR, a Python wrapper for IgBLAST v1.9. Reads were removed for weak V/J assignments (E-value above 1e-6), missing CDR3, stop codons, out-of-frame junctions, or ambiguous translated residues. V3J clonotypes were defined by identical inferred V gene, J gene, and CDR3 amino acid sequence. Percentage overlap between repertoires was calculated by dividing the number of shared unique clonotypes by the size of the smaller repertoire. Three approaches were used to assess repertoire richness: RTK rarefaction, the Chao1 estimator, and Recon v2.1 estimates of unobserved clonotypes. OLGA was used to compute generation probabilities for all TCRbeta clonotypes that the gDNA method yielded from four donors. TCRdb took over this immuneACCESS table, retaining in-frame rearrangements with V and J assigned. Such tables are incomplete; in checked studies, under half of the missing clones stem from an unresolved V gene, and the remainder is unexplained. The V and J calls and clone size are taken from that table; D and trimming were inferred from the DNA. The sample has 1.5 million to 2.5 million clones on record, approximately 95% of them singletons. The top ten clones comprise more than 0.9% of the sample.

Comment on this clone: Its antigen remains unidentified. No quality values exist for individual bases; no much larger clone is one base distant.

CD8 naive samples consisted of CD45RO-negative cells that were positively selected for CCR7, yielding a CD45RA+CCR7+ population without TemRA cells. Healthy HIV-negative adults with no recently reported acute infections or vaccinations were included as donors. All donors were Caucasian adults living in Nashville, Tennessee, USA. Blood was obtained by leukapheresis, after which PBMCs were separated by Ficoll-Histopaque density gradient centrifugation and cryopreserved in liquid nitrogen vapor phase. Purity and quantity of every magnetically sorted T cell population were checked by analytical flow cytometry. From each sorted fraction, genomic DNA was isolated and quantified by UV absorbance on a Nanodrop 2000c. Looking up the germline V gene (reference sequence) yields CDR1 PRHDT and CDR2 FYEKMQ. The V end loses 0 bases and the J end loses 6 bases, and a stretch of 6 bases separates them. The CDR3, from cysteine to phenylalanine, totals 13 residues. Here the CDR3 DNA is all that survives: 39 bases in frame from base 1.

Sequencing was done on a sample of naive CD8+ T cells sorted from blood. In light of the paper, this sample's cell subset or site label describes: CD45RA+CCR7+. In this chain, TRBV13 is recombined with TRBJ2-1; the D gene identity is not certain. The sequence derives from a man between 18 and 29 years old in good health. The CDR3 has the sequence CASSLGGFNEQFF. The DNA sequence follows: TGTGCCAGCAGCTTAGGGGGGTTCAATGAGCAGTTCTTC. The full variable domain, completed from the reference TRBV13 and TRBJ2-1 proteins outside the CDR3, reads AAGVIQSPRHLIKEKRETATLKCYPIPRHDTVYWYQQGPGQDPQFLISFYEKMQSDKGSIPDRFSAQQFSDYHSELNMSSLELGDSALYFCASSLGGFNEQFFGPGTRLTVL.